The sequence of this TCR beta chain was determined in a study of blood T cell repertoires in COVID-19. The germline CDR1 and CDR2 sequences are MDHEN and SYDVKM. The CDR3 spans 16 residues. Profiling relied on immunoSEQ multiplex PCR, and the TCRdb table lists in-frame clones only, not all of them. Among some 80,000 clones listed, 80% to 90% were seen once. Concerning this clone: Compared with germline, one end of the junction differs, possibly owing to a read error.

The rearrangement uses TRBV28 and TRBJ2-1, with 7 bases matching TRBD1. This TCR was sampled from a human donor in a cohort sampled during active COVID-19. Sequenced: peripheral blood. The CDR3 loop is CASSVWTGPSYNEQFF. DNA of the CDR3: TGTGCCAGCAGTGTATGGACAGGACCCTCCTACAATGAGCAGTTCTTC.